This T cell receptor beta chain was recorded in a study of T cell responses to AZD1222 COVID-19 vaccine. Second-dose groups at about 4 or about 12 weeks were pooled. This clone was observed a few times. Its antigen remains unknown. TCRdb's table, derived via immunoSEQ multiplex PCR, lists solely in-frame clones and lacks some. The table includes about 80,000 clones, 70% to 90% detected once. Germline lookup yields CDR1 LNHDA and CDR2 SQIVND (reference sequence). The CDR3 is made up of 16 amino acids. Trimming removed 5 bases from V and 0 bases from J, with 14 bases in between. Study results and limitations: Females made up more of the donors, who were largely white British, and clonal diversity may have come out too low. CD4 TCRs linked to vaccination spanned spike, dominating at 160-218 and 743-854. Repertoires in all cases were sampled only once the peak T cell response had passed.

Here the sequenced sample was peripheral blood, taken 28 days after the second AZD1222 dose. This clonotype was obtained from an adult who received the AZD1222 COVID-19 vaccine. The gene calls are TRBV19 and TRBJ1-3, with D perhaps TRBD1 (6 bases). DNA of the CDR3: TGTGCCAGTAGTCGGAGTCAACAGGGCTCTGGAAACACCATATATTTT. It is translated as CASSRSQQGSGNTIYF.